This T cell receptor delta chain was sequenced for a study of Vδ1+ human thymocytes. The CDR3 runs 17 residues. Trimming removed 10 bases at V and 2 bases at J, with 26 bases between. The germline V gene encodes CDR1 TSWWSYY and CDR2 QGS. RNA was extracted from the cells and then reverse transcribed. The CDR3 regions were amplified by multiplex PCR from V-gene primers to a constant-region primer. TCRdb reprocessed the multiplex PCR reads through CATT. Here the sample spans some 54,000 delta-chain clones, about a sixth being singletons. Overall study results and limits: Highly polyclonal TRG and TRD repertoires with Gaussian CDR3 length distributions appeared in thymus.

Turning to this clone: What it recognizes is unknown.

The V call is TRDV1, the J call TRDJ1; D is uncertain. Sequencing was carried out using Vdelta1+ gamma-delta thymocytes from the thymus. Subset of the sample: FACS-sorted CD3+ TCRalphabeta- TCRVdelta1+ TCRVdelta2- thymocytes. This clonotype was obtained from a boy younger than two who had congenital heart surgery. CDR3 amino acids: CAPGRSPLKSWTDKLIF. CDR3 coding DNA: TGTGCTCCTGGTAGGAGCCCCTTAAAATCTTGGACCGATAAACTCATCTTT.